This TCR beta chain originates from a study of patients and donors after allogeneic stem cell transplantation. TCRdb reprocessed the RT-PCR reads with MiXCR, giving one entry per CDR3 protein. Among 800,000 to 1,000,000 distinct CDR3 sequences listed, about a sixth were seen once. The germline V gene encodes CDR1 ENHRY and CDR2 SYGVKD. This CDR3 has 15 amino acids. The ends were cut back, 6 bases at V and 2 bases at J, with 16 bases in the middle. This clonotype showed up just a few times. The V and J genes are TRBV10-3 and TRBJ1-1; D is perhaps TRBD1 (6 bases). The sequence was collected from a human donor who was either an allogeneic HSCT recipient or a stem cell or donor lymphocyte infusion donor (not recorded which). It is not recorded whose cells these are; they may come from a transplant donor. Sequencing was performed on blood, either unsorted or a sorted T cell fraction (not recorded which). The chain's CDR3 is CAIREEGQRNTEAFF. CDR3 DNA: TGTGCCATCAGGGAAGAGGGACAACGCAACACTGAAGCTTTCTTT.